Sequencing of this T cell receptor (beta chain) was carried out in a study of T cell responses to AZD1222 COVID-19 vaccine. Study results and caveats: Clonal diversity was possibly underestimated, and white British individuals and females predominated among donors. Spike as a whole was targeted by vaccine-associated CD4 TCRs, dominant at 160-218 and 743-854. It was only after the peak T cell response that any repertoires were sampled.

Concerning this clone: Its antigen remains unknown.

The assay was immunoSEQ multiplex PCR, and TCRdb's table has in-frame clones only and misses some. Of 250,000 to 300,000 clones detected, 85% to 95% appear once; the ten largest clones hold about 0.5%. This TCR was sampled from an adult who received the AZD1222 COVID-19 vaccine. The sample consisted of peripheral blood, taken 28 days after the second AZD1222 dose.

In nucleotides, the CDR3 is TGTGCCAGCAGCTCGGGCAGTTACAATGAGCAGTTCTTC. This gives the protein CASSSGSYNEQFF. This chain connects TRBV7-9 to TRBJ2-1; unclear D gene. Trimming cost V 4 bases and J 4 bases, with 8 bases left between them. The CDR3 sequence is 13 residues long. Germline values: CDR1 SEHNR, CDR2 FQNEAQ (reference sequence).